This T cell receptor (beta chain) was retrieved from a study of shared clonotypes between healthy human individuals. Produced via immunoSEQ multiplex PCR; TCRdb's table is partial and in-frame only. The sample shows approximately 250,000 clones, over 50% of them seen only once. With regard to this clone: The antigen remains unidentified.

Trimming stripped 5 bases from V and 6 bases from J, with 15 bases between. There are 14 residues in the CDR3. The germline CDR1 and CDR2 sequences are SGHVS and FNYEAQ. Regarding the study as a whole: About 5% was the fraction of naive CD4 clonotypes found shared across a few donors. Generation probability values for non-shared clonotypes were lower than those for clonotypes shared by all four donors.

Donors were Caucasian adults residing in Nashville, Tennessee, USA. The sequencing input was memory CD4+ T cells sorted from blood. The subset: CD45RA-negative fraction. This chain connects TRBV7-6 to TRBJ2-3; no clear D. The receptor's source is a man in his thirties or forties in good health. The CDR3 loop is CASSARATSDTQYF. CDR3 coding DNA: TGTGCCAGCAGCGCACGGGCCACATCCGATACGCAGTATTTT.